This T cell receptor beta chain originates from a study of T cell repertoires in cytomegalovirus infection. Across the whole study: Public TCR beta signature analysis indicated the presence of both CMV infection and matching HLA type. Findings and caveats of the study: Carriers of CMV plus the relevant HLA were identified by cumulative public TCR beta family frequency. The ex vivo response was dominated by HLA-C-restricted CMV-specific TCR beta clonotypes.

TCRdb redid the calling of the reads with MiXCR, one entry per CDR3 protein. The sample holds approximately 140,000 distinct CDR3 sequences, 20% to 30% seen once. Per the germline V gene, CDR1 is MNHEY and CDR2 is SVGEGT. The CDR3 runs to 15 residues. The germline V and J ends were trimmed by 7 bases and 0 bases, with 13 bases remaining between them. A remark on this clonotype: The antigen is not known.

The chain joins TRBV6-2 or TRBV6-3 to TRBJ2-1, with D perhaps matching TRBD2 (5 bases). Sequencing was carried out using PBMCs, sequenced either directly or after in vitro stimulation (not recorded which). The origin of this receptor is a human donor in good health (CMV status not recorded). Some clones in this sample may be carry-over from other donors' samples. The CDR3 protein is CASTDPRGSYNEQFF. The CDR3 DNA sequence: TGTGCCAGCACAGATCCCCGGGGCTCCTACAATGAGCAGTTCTTC.